The source of this T cell receptor beta chain is a study of CD8+ T cells in alopecia areata. In the study overall: At a dose of 5 to 10 mg twice daily, oral tofacitinib was given to treated patients.

V was shortened by 3 bases and J by 0 bases, with 15 bases between the two germline ends. The germline gives CDR1 MGHDK, CDR2 SYGVNS. CDR3 size: 17 residues. Extraction and reverse transcription of RNA yielded cDNA as the sequencing template. Generated by immunoSEQ multiplex PCR, the TCRdb table keeps only in-frame clones and is missing some. The repertoire holds 200,000 to 250,000 clones, with under 60% as singletons. This clone occurred a few times. Its specificity is not known. General study findings and limits: Lesional scalp displayed greater clonality than normal scalp, most notably in alopecia totalis/universalis. Tissue-resident alphabeta T cells belonging to normal skin likewise get sequenced within scalp specimens.

Noted treatment: oral pan-JAK inhibitor, 5-10 mg twice daily. Samples from alopecia areata patients were lesional scalp punch biopsies and peripheral blood. The V and J genes are TRBV25-1 and TRBJ1-3; tentative D call: TRBD1 (5 bases). The clonotype was recovered from a human donor with alopecia areata. This sample comprised CD4+ T cells sorted from blood, obtained at week 4, from a patient treated with tofacitinib. CDR3 protein: CASSENNRRSSGNTIYF. Written as DNA, the CDR3 is TGTGCCAGCAGTGAGAATAACAGGCGATCCTCTGGAAACACCATATATTTT.